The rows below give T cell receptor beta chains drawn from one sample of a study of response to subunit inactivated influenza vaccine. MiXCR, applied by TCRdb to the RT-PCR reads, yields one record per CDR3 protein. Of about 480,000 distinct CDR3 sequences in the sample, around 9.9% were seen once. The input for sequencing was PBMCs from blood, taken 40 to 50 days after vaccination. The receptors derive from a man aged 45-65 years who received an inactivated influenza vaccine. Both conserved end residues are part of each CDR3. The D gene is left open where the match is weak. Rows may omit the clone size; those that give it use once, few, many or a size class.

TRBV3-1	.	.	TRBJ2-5	TGTGCCAGCAGCCAATTCGGGGTGAAGTACCAAGAGACCCAGTACTTC	CASSQFGVKYQETQYF
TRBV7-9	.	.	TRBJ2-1	TGTGCCAGCAGCTTAGAATATGGGTCTGATGAGCAGTTCTTC	CASSLEYGSDEQFF
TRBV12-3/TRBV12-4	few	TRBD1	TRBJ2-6	TGTGCCAGCACGACCGGGACAGGGGTCTCTGGGGCCAACGTCCTGACTTTC	CASTTGTGVSGANVLTF
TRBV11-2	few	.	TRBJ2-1	TGTGCCAGCACCTATCCCCTGGTGGGGCTTAGGCTTGATGAGCAGTTCTTC	CASTYPLVGLRLDEQFF
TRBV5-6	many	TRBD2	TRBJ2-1	TGTGCCAGCAGCTTTGGGACTAGCGGTTACAATGAGCAGTTCTTC	CASSFGTSGYNEQFF
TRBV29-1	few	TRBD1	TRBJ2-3	TGCAGCGCCTACAGGGGGCGGTCAGATACGCAGTATTTT	CSAYRGRSDTQYF
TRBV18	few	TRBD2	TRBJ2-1	TGTGCCAGCTCACCCCAAAGAGCGGGAGGCCGAGGGGATGAGCAGTTCTTC	CASSPQRAGGRGDEQFF
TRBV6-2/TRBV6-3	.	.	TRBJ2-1	TGTGCCAGCACCACCCAGGGAGGCAATGAGCAGTTCTTC	CASTTQGGNEQFF
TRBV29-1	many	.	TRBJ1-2	TGCAGCGTGGGTGGGAAGAAGGGTAGCGACGACACCTTC	CSVGGKKGSDDTF
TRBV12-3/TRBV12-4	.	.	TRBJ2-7	TGTGCCAGCCTCCGGACACCAAGGTACGAGCAGTACTTC	CASLRTPRYEQYF
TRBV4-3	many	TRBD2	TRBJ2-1	TGCGCCAGCAGCCGACACCATCCGAGGACTAGCGGGCCTGACAACAATGAGCAGTTCTTC	CASSRHHPRTSGPDNNEQFF
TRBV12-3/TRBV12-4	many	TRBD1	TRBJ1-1	TGTGCCAGCGACAGGGGGCTGAACACTGAAGCTTTCTTT	CASDRGLNTEAFF
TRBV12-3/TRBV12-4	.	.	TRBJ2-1	TGTGCCAGCAGTTCGTACCAAAATGAGCAGTTCTTC	CASSSYQNEQFF
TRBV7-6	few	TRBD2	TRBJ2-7	TGTGCCAGCAGCTTATCTAGCGGGAGGGCCTTCCCTTTCTACGAGCAGTACTTC	CASSLSSGRAFPFYEQYF
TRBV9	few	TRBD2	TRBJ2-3	TGTGCCAGCAGCCCTCGCCCCGGGGGGGGCACAGATACGCAGTATTTT	CASSPRPGGGTDTQYF
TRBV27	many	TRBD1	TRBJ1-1	TGTGCCAGCAGTTTATACAGGGGAGGCACTGAAGCTTTCTTT	CASSLYRGGTEAFF
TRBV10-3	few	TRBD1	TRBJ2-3	TGTGCCATCAGTGGAACCGGGACAGGGGCCGATACGCAGTATTTT	CAISGTGTGADTQYF
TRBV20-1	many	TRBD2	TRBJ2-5	TGCAGTGTCGAGACTAGCGGGGGTCAAGAGACCCAGTACTTC	CSVETSGGQETQYF
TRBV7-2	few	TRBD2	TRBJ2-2	TGTGCCAGCAGCCTGGGACTAGCGGTTTTGAACACCGGGGAGCTGTTTTTT	CASSLGLAVLNTGELFF
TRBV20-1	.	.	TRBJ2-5	TGCAGTGCTATGTCTCCTGGGGAGACCCAGTACTTC	CSAMSPGETQYF
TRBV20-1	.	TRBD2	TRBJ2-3	TGCAGTGCTAGAGATGGGAGCGGGGTCACAGATACGCAGTATTTT	CSARDGSGVTDTQYF
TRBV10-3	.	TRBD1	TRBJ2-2	TGTGCCATCAACGTACCCGGGACAGGGGAGGCAAACACCGGGGAGCTGTTTTTT	CAINVPGTGEANTGELFF
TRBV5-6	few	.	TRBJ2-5	TGTGCCAGCAGCTCCTTTTGGGGTCTAGAGACCCAGTACTTC	CASSSFWGLETQYF
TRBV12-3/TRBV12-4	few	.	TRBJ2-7	TGTGCCAGCAGTTTTCTAGCAGGCGAGCAGTACTTC	CASSFLAGEQYF
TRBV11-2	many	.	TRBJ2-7	TGTGCCAGCAGCTTAGTACCCAACGAGCAGTACTTC	CASSLVPNEQYF